The T cell receptor beta chain described here comes from a study of response to subunit inactivated influenza vaccine. Study-wide findings and caveats: New T cells are recruited in small numbers by each seasonal influenza vaccination, according to the authors' suggestion.

In TCRdb, the RT-PCR reads were re-called with MiXCR into one record per CDR3 protein. The repertoire consists of 450,000 to 600,000 distinct CDR3 sequences, with about 7.2% occurring once and the leading ten covering roughly 14%. In its sample, this clonotype was seen many times. Its antigen remains unknown. The length of the CDR3 is 16 residues. The chain has TRBV21-1 and TRBJ2-1; the DNA was not used to check the table's D call, TRBD1. TRBV21-1 is tagged as a pseudogene. This TCR derives from a man aged 45 to 70 who received an inactivated influenza vaccine. Sample: PBMCs from blood, taken less than 30 months after vaccination. The CDR3 region has the DNA TGTGCCAGCAGCATAAGGGACCCGGGACGGAACAATGAGCAGTTCTTC. It yields the protein CASSIRDPGRNNEQFF.